This T cell receptor beta chain was observed in a study of regulatory T cells in long-lasting Graves disease. Notes on the study in general: Persistent Graves' cases showed lower TCR diversity than newly diagnosed cases.

Time point here: newly diagnosed GD, antithyroid drugs for less than 3 months. PBMC-extracted RNA yielded the TCR library. This clonotype was recorded many times. Its matching antigen is unknown. Arm-PCR with iRepertoire HTBI primers amplified the CDR3 regions for these TCR beta libraries. TCRdb re-analysed the multiplex PCR reads in MiXCR, keeping a single row per CDR3 protein. The sample contains 580,000 or so distinct CDR3 sequences, about 16% of which appear only once. Trimming took 7 bases from V and 7 from J, leaving 14 bases between them. This CDR3 is 13 amino acids long. Germline-derived CDR1 and CDR2 are SNHLY and FYNNEI. This same sample was also part of a study on T cells in Graves' hyperthyroidism and ophthalmopathy. Per that paper: When the TCR CDR3 underwent first-round RT-PCR, the HTBI primer set was used.

The rearrangement joins TRBV2 to TRBJ1-5; D might be TRBD1 (5 bases). The source material was peripheral blood mononuclear cells (PBMCs), sampled at new diagnosis, from a patient treated with antithyroid drugs. The source is a man younger than 30 with Graves disease. CDR3 sequence (DNA): TGTGCCAGCAAGTGGGGGTTCGGGCAGCCCCAGCATTTT. As protein: CASKWGFGQPQHF.